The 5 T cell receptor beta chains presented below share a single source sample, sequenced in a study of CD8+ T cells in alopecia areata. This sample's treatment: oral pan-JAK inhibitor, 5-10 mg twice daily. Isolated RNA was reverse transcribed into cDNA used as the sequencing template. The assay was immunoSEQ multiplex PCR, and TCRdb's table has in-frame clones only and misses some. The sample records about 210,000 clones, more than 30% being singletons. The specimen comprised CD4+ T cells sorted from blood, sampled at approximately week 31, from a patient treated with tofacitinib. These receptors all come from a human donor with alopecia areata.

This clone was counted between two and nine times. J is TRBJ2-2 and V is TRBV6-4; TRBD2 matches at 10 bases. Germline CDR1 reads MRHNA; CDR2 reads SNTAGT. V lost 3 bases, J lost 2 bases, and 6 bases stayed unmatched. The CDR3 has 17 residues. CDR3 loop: CASSDASGSLNTGELFF. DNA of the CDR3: TGTGCCAGCAGTGATGCTAGCGGGAGCCTTAACACCGGGGAGCTGTTTTTT.

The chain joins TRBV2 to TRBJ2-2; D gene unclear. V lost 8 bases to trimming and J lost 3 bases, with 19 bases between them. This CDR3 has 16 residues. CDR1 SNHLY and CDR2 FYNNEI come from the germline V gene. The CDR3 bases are TGTGCCAGCTTACCGGGCACCGGAATTGACACCGGGGAGCTGTTTTTT. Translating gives CASLPGTGIDTGELFF. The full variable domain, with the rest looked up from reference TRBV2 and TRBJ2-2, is EPEVTQTPSHQVTQMGQEVILRCVPISNHLYFYWYRQILGQKVEFLVSFYNNEISEKSEIFDDQFSVERPDGSNFTLKIRSTKLEDSAMYFCASLPGTGIDTGELFFGEGSRLTVL.

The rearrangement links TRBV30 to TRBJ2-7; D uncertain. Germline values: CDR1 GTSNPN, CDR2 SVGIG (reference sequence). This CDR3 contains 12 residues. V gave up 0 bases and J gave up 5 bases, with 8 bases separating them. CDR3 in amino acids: CAWSVSGNEQYF. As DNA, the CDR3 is TGTGCCTGGAGTGTATCTGGGAACGAGCAGTACTTC.

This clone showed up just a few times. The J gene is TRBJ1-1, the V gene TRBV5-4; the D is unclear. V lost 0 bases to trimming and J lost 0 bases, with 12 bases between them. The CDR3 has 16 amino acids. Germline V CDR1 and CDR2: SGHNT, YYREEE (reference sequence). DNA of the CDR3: TGTGCCAGCAGCTTGGGCCAAGGAGCCATGAACACTGAAGCTTTCTTT. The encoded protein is CASSLGQGAMNTEAFF.

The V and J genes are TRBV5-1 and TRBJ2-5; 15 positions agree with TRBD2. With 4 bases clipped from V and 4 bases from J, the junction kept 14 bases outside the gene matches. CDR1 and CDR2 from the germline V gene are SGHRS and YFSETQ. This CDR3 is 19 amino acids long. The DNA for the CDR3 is TGCGCCAGCAGCAGGACTAGCGGGGGGGCCGTGCTTGTGCCAGAGACCCAGTACTTC. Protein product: CASSRTSGGAVLVPETQYF.